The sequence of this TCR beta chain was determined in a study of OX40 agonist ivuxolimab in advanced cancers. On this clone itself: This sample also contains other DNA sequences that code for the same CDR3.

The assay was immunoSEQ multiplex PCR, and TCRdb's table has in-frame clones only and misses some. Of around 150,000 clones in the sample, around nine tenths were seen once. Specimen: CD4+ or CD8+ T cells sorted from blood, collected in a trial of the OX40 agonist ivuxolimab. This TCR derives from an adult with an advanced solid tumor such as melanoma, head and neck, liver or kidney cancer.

CDR3 nucleotide sequence: TGTGCCAGCAGTGAAGAGGGGCTCGGCTATGGCTACACCTTC. Protein: CASSEEGLGYGYTF. The chain has TRBV2 and TRBJ1-2, with a possible D match to TRBD1 (5 bases). Per the germline V gene, CDR1 is SNHLY and CDR2 is FYNNEI. The CDR3 has 14 amino acids. Trimming took 1 base from V and 4 from J, leaving 10 bases between them.